This T cell receptor (beta chain) is drawn from a study of regulatory T cells in long-lasting Graves disease. This clonotype was detected many times. Through Arm-PCR of CDR3 regions and iRepertoire HTBI primers, TCR beta libraries were built. TCRdb passed the multiplex PCR reads through MiXCR, listing each CDR3 protein once. The sample lists approximately 400,000 distinct CDR3 sequences, 14% to 15% occurring once. Time point specified: newly diagnosed GD, antithyroid drugs for less than 3 months. PBMCs were the source of the RNA used for TCR sequencing. Trimming stripped 3 bases from V and 3 bases from J, with 15 bases between. This CDR3 has 15 residues. CDR1 SNHLY and CDR2 FYNNEI come from the germline V gene. The sample also formed part of further work on T cells in Graves' hyperthyroidism and ophthalmopathy.

The source material was peripheral blood mononuclear cells (PBMCs), sampled at new diagnosis, from a patient treated with antithyroid drugs. The chain joins TRBV2 to TRBJ2-7; D not certain. The sequence was obtained from a young woman with Graves disease. CDR3 nucleotide sequence: TGTGCCAGCAGTGAGGGGTTTTCCACTGACTACGAGCAGTACTTC. This gives the protein CASSEGFSTDYEQYF.